The 9 T cell receptor beta chains in this list originate from one sample, sequenced in a study of shared T cell receptors in the human thymus. The method was immunoSEQ multiplex PCR; TCRdb's version includes in-frame clones alone and lacks a portion of them. The sample carries about 660,000 clones, about 90% recorded once. The sample was also linked to a second study, of human thymus T cells.

The sample taken for sequencing was thymocytes. Receptors were obtained from a boy under two years old with a congenital heart defect.

The CDR3 is CASSGSRGFEQFF. The CDR3 DNA reads TGCGCCAGCAGCGGCTCGCGGGGGTTTGAGCAGTTCTTC. The chain employs TRBV5-1 and TRBJ2-1; 7 bases agree with TRBD2. Germline V gives CDR1 SGHRS, CDR2 YFSETQ. Trimming cost V 4 bases and J 9 bases; bases outside gene matches: 7. The CDR3 runs to 13 residues.

The rearrangement uses TRBV28 and TRBJ2-7; tentative D call: TRBD2 (6 bases). CDR3 length equals 15 residues. Looked up from germline, CDR1 is MDHEN and CDR2 is SYDVKM. Trimming took 8 bases from V and 2 from J, leaving 19 bases between them. CDR3 sequence: CASVPGLPAPYEQYF. The CDR3 bases are TGTGCCAGCGTCCCGGGACTGCCCGCTCCCTACGAGCAGTACTTC. The full variable domain, in which reference TRBV28 and TRBJ2-7 provide the parts outside the CDR3, is DVKVTQSSRYLVKRTGEKVFLECVQDMDHENMFWYRQDPGLGLRLIYFSYDVKMKEKGDIPEGYSVSREKKERFSLILESASTNQTSMYLCASVPGLPAPYEQYFGPGTRLTVT.

The chain carries TRBV5-1 and TRBJ1-2, with 9 bases identical to TRBD1. V gave up 2 bases and J gave up 4 bases; unmatched junction bases: 6. The CDR3 totals 15 residues. Germline V CDR1 and CDR2: SGHRS, YFSETQ. The CDR3 loop reads CASSFPGQGPYGYTF. The CDR3 nucleotides read TGCGCCAGCAGCTTCCCGGGACAGGGTCCCTATGGCTACACCTTC.

The chain recombines TRBV4-1 with TRBJ2-5; 10 bases are shared with TRBD2. The CDR3 covers 16 residues. CDR1 is MGHRA and CDR2 is YSYEKL in the germline V gene. V lost 0 bases to trimming and J lost 4 bases; unmatched junction nucleotides: 5. CDR3 sequence reads: CASSQEGASGRETQYF. The CDR3 region has the DNA TGCGCCAGCAGCCAAGAAGGGGCTAGCGGGAGAGAGACCCAGTACTTC.

This clone was recorded once. The chain has TRBV4-3 and TRBJ1-4, with D possibly TRBD1 on 5 matching bases. Per germline, CDR1 LGHNA and CDR2 YSLEER. Trimming removed 0 bases at V and 8 bases at J, with 13 bases between. This CDR3 comprises 15 residues. This CDR3 reads CASSQEWQGGEKLFF. Here the CDR3 DNA reads TGCGCCAGCAGCCAAGAGTGGCAGGGTGGGGAAAAACTGTTTTTT.

The chain joins TRBV19 to TRBJ1-1; D remains unclear. The CDR3 is 12 amino acids. The V end lost 10 bases, the J end lost 4 bases, and 13 bases lay between the germline ends. Germline-derived CDR1 and CDR2 are LNHDA and SQIVND (reference sequence). CDR3 protein: CATTRGITEAFF. The CDR3 DNA sequence: TGTGCCACCACACGAGGTATCACTGAAGCTTTCTTT.

The V and J genes are TRBV5-7 and TRBJ2-7, with 8 positions matching TRBD1. TRBV5-7 is an ORF, with its function uncertain. With 1 base clipped from V and 5 bases from J, the junction kept 11 bases outside the gene matches. CDR3 size: 16 residues. The CDR3, as DNA: TGTGCCAGCAGCTTGAGTCCCGGACAGGGCGGGGACGAGCAGTACTTC. It yields the protein CASSLSPGQGGDEQYF.

The CDR3 nucleotides are TGCGCCAGCAGCCAAGATGCCCGACAGGGGAGGACAGATACGCAGTATTTT. Its translation: CASSQDARQGRTDTQYF. The J gene is TRBJ2-3, the V gene TRBV4-3; 8 bases map to TRBD1. The CDR3 extends over 17 amino acids. V was clipped by 0 bases and J by 3 bases; unmatched bases: 8. Germline loops: CDR1 LGHNA, CDR2 YSLEER.

The chain combines TRBV27 with TRBJ1-2; D gene unclear. Trimming cost V 4 bases and J 3 bases, with 15 bases left between them. The CDR3 has 15 residues. Germline lookup yields CDR1 MNHEY and CDR2 SMNVEV (reference sequence). CDR3 in amino acids: CASSSKLNRDYGYTF. The CDR3 DNA sequence: TGTGCCAGCAGTTCAAAGTTAAACCGGGACTATGGCTACACCTTC.